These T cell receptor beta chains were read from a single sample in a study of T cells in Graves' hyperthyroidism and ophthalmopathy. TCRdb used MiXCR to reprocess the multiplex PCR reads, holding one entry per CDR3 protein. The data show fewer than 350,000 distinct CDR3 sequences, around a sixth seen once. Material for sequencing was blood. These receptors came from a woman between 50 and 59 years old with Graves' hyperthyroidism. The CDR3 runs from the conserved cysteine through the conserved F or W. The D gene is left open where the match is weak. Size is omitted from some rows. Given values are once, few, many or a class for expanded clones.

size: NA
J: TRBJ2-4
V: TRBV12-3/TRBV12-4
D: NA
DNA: TGTGCCAGCACCCCGCGGGGTCGGGGAGACATTCAGTACTTC
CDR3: CASTPRGRGDIQYF

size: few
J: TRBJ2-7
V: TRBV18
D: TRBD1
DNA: TGTGCCAGCTCACCGGGACAGGGTTATGGGGAGCAGTACTTC
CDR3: CASSPGQGYGEQYF

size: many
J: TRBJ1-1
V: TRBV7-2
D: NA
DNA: TGTGCCAGCAGCTTAGCAGAATTGGTGTACACTGAAGCTTTCTTT
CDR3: CASSLAELVYTEAFF

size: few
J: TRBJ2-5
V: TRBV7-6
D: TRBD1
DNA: TGTGCCAGCAGGCCCGGACAGGTAGAAGAGACCCAGTACTTC
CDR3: CASRPGQVEETQYF

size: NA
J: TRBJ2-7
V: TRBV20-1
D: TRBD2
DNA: TGCAGTGCTCGTAGCGGGAGTGCCCGGGACGAGCAGTACTTC
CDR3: CSARSGSARDEQYF

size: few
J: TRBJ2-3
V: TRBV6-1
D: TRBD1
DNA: TGTGCCACCCAGGGACAGGAGACACTCTACGGAGATACGCAGTATTTT
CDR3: CATQGQETLYGDTQYF

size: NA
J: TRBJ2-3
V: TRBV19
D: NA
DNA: TGTGCCAGTAGTCCCCTCCCCGGGACCCAAGTCGTGGCAGATACGCAGTATTTT
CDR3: CASSPLPGTQVVADTQYF

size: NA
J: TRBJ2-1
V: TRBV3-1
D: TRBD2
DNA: TGTGCCAGCAGCTCACCTAGCGGGGGCAATGAGCAGTTCTTC
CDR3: CASSSPSGGNEQFF

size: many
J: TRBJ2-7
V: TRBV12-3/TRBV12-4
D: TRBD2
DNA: TGTGCCAGCAGTCCGTTCAGCGGGAGGGGAGACGAGCAGTACTTC
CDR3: CASSPFSGRGDEQYF

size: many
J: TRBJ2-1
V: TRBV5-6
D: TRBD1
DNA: TGTGCCAGCAGCGTAGGACAGGGACCCTACAATGAGCAGTTCTTC
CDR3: CASSVGQGPYNEQFF

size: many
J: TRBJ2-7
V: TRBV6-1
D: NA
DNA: TGTGCCAGCAGTTCATCCGACTACGAGCAGTACTTC
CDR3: CASSSSDYEQYF

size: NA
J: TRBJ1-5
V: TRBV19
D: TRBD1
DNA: TGTGCCAGTAGACCAACCGGGACAGGGGTCGATCAGCCCCAGCATTTT
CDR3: CASRPTGTGVDQPQHF

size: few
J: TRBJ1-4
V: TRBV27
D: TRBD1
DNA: TGTGCCAGCAGTTGGGACAGGGCCACGGAAAAACTGTTTTTT
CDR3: CASSWDRATEKLFF

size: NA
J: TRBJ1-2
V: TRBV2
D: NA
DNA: TGTGCCACCCGACATTCCAACTATGGCTACACCTTC
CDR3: CATRHSNYGYTF

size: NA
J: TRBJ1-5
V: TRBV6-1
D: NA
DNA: TGTGCCAGCAGGGGGGCGGTTGATCAGCCCCAGCATTTT
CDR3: CASRGAVDQPQHF

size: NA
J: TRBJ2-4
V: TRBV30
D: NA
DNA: TGTGCTCCCCGCCCGGGGGGCGATGAGACCAAAAACATTCAGTACTTC
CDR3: CAPRPGGDETKNIQYF

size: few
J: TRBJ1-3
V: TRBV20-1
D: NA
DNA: TGCAGTGCTAGGTTAGGTGGTCGGGTGGCTGGAAACACCATATATTTT
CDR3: CSARLGGRVAGNTIYF

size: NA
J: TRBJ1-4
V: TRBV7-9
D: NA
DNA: TGTGCCAGCAGCTTAGCCGGACAGACAACTAATGAAAAACTGTTTTTT
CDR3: CASSLAGQTTNEKLFF

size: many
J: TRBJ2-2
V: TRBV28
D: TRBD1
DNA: TGTGCCAGCAGTTTCTTCCCCTGGGACAGGAGAAACACCGGGGAGCTGTTTTTT
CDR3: CASSFFPWDRRNTGELFF

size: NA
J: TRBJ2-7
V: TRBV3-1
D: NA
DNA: TGTGCCAGCAGCCAAGACCGAGAGATCACCTACGAGCAGTACTTC
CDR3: CASSQDREITYEQYF

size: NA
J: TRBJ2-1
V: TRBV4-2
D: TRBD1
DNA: TGTGCCAGCAACGGACAGGGGGCGGGCGAGCAGTTCTTC
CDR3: CASNGQGAGEQFF

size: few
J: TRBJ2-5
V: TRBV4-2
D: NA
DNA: TGTGCCAGCAGCCAGGAAGCCCCGGGGGAAAGAGAGACCCAGTACTTC
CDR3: CASSQEAPGERETQYF

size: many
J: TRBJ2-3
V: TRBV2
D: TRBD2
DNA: TGTGCCAGCGACGGCGGGAGCACCGGGTATACGCAGTATTTT
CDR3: CASDGGSTGYTQYF

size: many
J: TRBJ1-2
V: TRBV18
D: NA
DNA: TGTGCCAGCTCACCCGAATCCCCAGGCCAGGGGTATGGCTACACCTTC
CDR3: CASSPESPGQGYGYTF

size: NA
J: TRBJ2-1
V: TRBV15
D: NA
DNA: TGTGCCACCAGCAGGGCAGGGACTCGCAACTACAATGAGCAGTTCTTC
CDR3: CATSRAGTRNYNEQFF

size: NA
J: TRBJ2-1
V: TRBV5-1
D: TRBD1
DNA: TGCGCCAGCAGCTGGGGGACAGGTTCTTACAATGAGCAGTTCTTC
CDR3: CASSWGTGSYNEQFF

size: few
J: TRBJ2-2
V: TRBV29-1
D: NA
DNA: TGCAGCGTTCACGCGAACACCGGGGAGCTGTTTTTT
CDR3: CSVHANTGELFF

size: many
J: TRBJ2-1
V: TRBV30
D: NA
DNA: TGTGCCTGGGACGGCGGGAATGAGCAGTTCTTC
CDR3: CAWDGGNEQFF

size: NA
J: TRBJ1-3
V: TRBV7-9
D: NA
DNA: TGTGCCAGCAGCTTCGATTGGGGTTCTGGAAACACCATATATTTT
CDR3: CASSFDWGSGNTIYF

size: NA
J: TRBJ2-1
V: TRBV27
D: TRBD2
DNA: TGTGCCAGCCTCTCCCGCGGGAGGACCTACAATGAGCAGTTCTTC
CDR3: CASLSRGRTYNEQFF

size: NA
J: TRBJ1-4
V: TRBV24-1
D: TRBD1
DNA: TGTGCCACCAGTGCCTCGGGACAGGGGAATGAAAAACTGTTTTTT
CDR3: CATSASGQGNEKLFF

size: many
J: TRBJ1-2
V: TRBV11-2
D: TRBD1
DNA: TGTGCCAGCAGCACGACAGGGCCCTTAGGCTACACCTTC
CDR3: CASSTTGPLGYTF

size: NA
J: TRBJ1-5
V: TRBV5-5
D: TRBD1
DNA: TGTGCCAGCGGGCCCGGGACAGGGGATCAGCCCCAGCATTTT
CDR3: CASGPGTGDQPQHF

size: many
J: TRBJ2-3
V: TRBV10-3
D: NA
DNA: TGTGCCATCAGTGAGGACGGGGCTAGCGCCACAGATACGCAGTATTTT
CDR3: CAISEDGASATDTQYF

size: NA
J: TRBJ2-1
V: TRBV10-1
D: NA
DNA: TGCGCCAGCAGTGAGTCTCCATCGCTACCGGTGGAGCAGTTCTTC
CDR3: CASSESPSLPVEQFF

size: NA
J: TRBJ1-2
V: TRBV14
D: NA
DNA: TGTGCCAGCAGCCAAGTAACGGGAGGGTATGGCTACACCTTC
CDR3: CASSQVTGGYGYTF

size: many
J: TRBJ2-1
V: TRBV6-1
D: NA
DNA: TGTGCCAGCAGTGGGCTGGATGAGCAGTTCTTC
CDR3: CASSGLDEQFF

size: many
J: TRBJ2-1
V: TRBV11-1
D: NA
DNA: TGTGCCAGCAGCTTTTTCGGGACTCCCTCTGGTGAGCAGTTCTTC
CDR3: CASSFFGTPSGEQFF

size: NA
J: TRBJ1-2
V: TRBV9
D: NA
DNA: TGTGCCAGCAGCGTAGCGTCGCCATGGGACTATGGCTACACCTTC
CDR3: CASSVASPWDYGYTF

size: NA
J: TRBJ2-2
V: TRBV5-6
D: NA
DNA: TGTGCCAGCAGCTTGCAGCTCGCCGGGGAGCTGTTTTTT
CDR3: CASSLQLAGELFF

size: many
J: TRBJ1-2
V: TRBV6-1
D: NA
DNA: TGTGCCAGCAGGTTCTCGGCAGGGGAGCGGTATGGCTACACCTTC
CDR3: CASRFSAGERYGYTF

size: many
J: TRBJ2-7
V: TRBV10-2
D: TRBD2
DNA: TGCGCCAGCAGAGAGACTAGCGTCTCCTACGAGCAGTACTTC
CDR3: CASRETSVSYEQYF

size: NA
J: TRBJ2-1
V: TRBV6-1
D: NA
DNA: TGTGCCAGCAGCCATCCCGGGACGGGAAACAATGAGCAGTTCTTC
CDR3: CASSHPGTGNNEQFF

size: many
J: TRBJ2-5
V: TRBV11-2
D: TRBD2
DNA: TGTGCCAGCAGCAGGACTAGCGGGGGTATAGAGACCCAGTACTTC
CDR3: CASSRTSGGIETQYF

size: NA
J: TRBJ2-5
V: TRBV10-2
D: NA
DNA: TGCGCCAGCAGCCGACATGGCAGTGAGACCCAGTACTTC
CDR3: CASSRHGSETQYF

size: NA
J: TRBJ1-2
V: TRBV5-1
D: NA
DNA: TGCGCCAGCAGCCCCTCAGCTAACTATGGCTACACCTTC
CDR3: CASSPSANYGYTF

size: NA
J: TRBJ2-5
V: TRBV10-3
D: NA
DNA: TGTGCCATCACCGCTGGAGGATCCCAAGAGACCCAGTACTTC
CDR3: CAITAGGSQETQYF

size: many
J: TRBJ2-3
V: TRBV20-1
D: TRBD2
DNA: TGCAGTGCTAGGCTAGCGGCGGATACGCAGTATTTT
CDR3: CSARLAADTQYF

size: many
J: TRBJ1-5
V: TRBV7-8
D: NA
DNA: TGTGCCAGCAGCTTAGTGGCCGGCAAAAATCAGCCCCAGCATTTT
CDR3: CASSLVAGKNQPQHF

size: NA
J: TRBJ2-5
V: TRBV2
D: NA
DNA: TGTGCCAGCACGGCCTACCAAGAGACCCAGTACTTC
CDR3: CASTAYQETQYF

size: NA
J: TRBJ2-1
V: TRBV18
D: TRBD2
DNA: TGTGCCAGCTCACCCCGCGGGAGGACCGATTACAATGAGCAGTTCTTC
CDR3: CASSPRGRTDYNEQFF

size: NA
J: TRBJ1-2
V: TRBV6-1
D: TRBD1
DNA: TGTGCCAGCAATCCGGGACAGGGGGCGAACTATGGCTACACCTTC
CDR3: CASNPGQGANYGYTF

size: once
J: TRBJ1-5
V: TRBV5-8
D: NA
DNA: TGTGCCAGCAGCGGGGGAGTCTATAGCAATCAGCCCCAGCATTTT
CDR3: CASSGGVYSNQPQHF

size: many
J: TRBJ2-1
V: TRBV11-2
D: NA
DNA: TGTGCCAGCAGCTCGAACCCAAGTGATCCTGAGCAGTTCTTC
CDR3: CASSSNPSDPEQFF

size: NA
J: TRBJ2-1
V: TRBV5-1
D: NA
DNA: TGCGCCAGCAGCCTGCGTACAGACTCTTACAATGAGCAGTTCTTC
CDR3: CASSLRTDSYNEQFF